The 30 T cell receptor beta chains below were found in one sample sequenced in a study of radiation and T cells in renal cell carcinoma. Clones were sequenced by immunoSEQ multiplex PCR, and TCRdb holds only the in-frame ones, with some missing. The data show 150,000 to 180,000 clones, 80% to 90% seen once. The time point denotes: blood 2 weeks post-SBRT. Treatment in this sample: 15 Gy SBRT to primary tumor, nephrectomy 4 weeks later. The sample here was blood, taken from a patient whose treatment included radiotherapy and nephrectomy. The receptors here all came from a woman in her forties or fifties with renal cell carcinoma.

The CDR3 bases are TGTGCTAGTGGTTTGGGCCCGCGGGGACAGGGAAACGACGAGCAGTACTTC. Translation: CASGLGPRGQGNDEQYF. The chain is built from TRBV12-5 and TRBJ2-7, with 9 nucleotides matching TRBD1. Losses at the gene ends were 1 base for V and 5 bases for J; bases not matched to a gene: 12. The CDR3 is made up of 17 amino acids. Germline V gene data show CDR1 as LGHNT and CDR2 as FRNRAP.

Comment on this clone: Other DNA sequences in this specimen translate into the identical CDR3. V gene TRBV18 combines with J gene TRBJ2-3; D is uncertain. Trimming shortened V by 0 bases and J by 2 bases, and 3 bases separated the two germline ends. This CDR3 region has 13 residues. Looked up from germline, CDR1 is KGHSH and CDR2 is LQKENI. CDR3 sequence reads: CASSPPNTDTQYF. CDR3 DNA sequence: TGTGCCAGCTCACCACCGAACACAGATACGCAGTATTTT.

This chain uses TRBV19 with TRBJ1-3; a possible D gene is TRBD1 (6 bases). The CDR3 covers 17 residues. CDR1 is LNHDA, CDR2 SQIVND, per germline (reference sequence). Trimming removed 1 base from V and 0 bases from J, with 13 bases in between. CDR3 protein: CASSIGDTGLSGNTIYF. DNA of the CDR3: TGTGCCAGTAGTATAGGGGACACCGGTCTCTCTGGAAACACCATATATTTT.

This clone has a single count. The rearrangement uses TRBV6-1 and TRBJ2-7, with no clear D. Trimming stripped 3 bases from V and 0 bases from J, with 9 bases between. This CDR3 comprises 14 residues. Germline V gene sequence: CDR1 MNHNS, CDR2 SASEGT. In DNA, the CDR3 is TGTGCCAGCAGTGAGCTGGAGAGCTCCTACGAGCAGTACTTC. This gives the protein CASSELESSYEQYF.

This chain joins TRBV18 and TRBJ1-1; D is perhaps TRBD1 (6 bases). V lost 9 bases and J 1 base, leaving 21 bases between the germline ends. Germline V gives CDR1 KGHSH, CDR2 LQKENI. The CDR3 is made up of 16 amino acids. In DNA form, the CDR3 reads TGTGCCAGTTACCCCTTAAACCCGACAGGGAACACTGAAGCTTTCTTT. It yields the protein CASYPLNPTGNTEAFF.

The V call is TRBV6-4, the J call TRBJ2-3; D not certain. The germline V gene has CDR1 MRHNA and CDR2 SNTAGT. V lost 3 bases and J lost 0, with 10 bases in between. The CDR3 loop spans 15 amino acids. The CDR3 nucleotides are TGTGCCAGCAGTGAACAGTACACTAGCACAGATACGCAGTATTTT. Its translation: CASSEQYTSTDTQYF.

The chain combines TRBV6-1 with TRBJ2-7, with 7 bases identical to TRBD1. CDR3 length equals 11 residues. V lost 5 bases, J lost 12 bases, and 7 bases stayed unmatched. Germline CDR1 and CDR2: MNHNS and SASEGT. The DNA of the CDR3 is TGTGCCAGCAGTAACCGACAGGGTGCGTACTTC. This encodes CASSNRQGAYF.

This clone was picked up a small number of times. The rearrangement uses TRBV5-1 and TRBJ1-5, with a weak D call TRBD1 (6 bases). The CDR3 extends over 14 amino acids. Per germline, CDR1 SGHRS and CDR2 YFSETQ. Trimming removed 1 base at V and 5 bases at J, with 10 bases between. The CDR3 here is CASSLRGGDQPQHF. CDR3 nucleotides: TGCGCCAGCAGCTTGAGGGGGGGAGATCAGCCCCAGCATTTT.

This clone was counted once. The CDR3 bases are TGTGCCAGTAGTATTTACTACAGGGCGCCAGATACGCAGTATTTT. It yields the protein CASSIYYRAPDTQYF. J is TRBJ2-3 and V is TRBV19; a weak D match, TRBD1 (6 bases). CDR1 is LNHDA and CDR2 is SQIVND in the germline V gene (reference sequence). The CDR3 is 15 residues long. The ends were cut back, 3 bases at V and 4 bases at J, with 14 bases in the middle. Looking up the rest from reference TRBV19 and TRBJ2-3 gives the full variable domain: DGGITQSPKYLFRKEGQNVTLSCEQNLNHDAMYWYRQDPGQGLRLIYYSQIVNDFQKGDIAEGYSVSREKKESFPLTVTSAQKNPTAFYLCASSIYYRAPDTQYFGPGTRLTVL.

This clone was observed once. V and J are TRBV18 and TRBJ2-7; no clear D. Between the trimmed V and J ends, which lost 4 bases and 2 bases, there was a span of 6 bases. This CDR3 contains 12 residues. Germline V gene lookup returns CDR1 KGHSH and CDR2 LQKENI. The DNA of the CDR3 is TGTGCCAGCTCACGTGACGCCTACGAGCAGTACTTC. Encoded protein: CASSRDAYEQYF.

The V gene is TRBV5-5, the J gene TRBJ2-7; a weak D match, TRBD1 (6 bases). Germline V gives CDR1 SGHKS, CDR2 YYEKEE (reference sequence). Deletions cut 4 bases from V and 2 bases from J, with 13 bases between. There are 14 residues in the CDR3. The CDR3 bases are TGTGCCAGCAGCCTTACAGGGACGACCTACGAGCAGTACTTC. Its protein is CASSLTGTTYEQYF.

The J gene is TRBJ2-7, the V gene TRBV9; TRBD2 matches 7 bases. Germline CDR1 reads SGDLS; CDR2 reads YYNGEE. V was clipped by 0 bases and J by 7 bases; unmatched bases: 4. This CDR3 is built from 13 residues. The CDR3 bases are TGTGCCAGCAGCGTAGAGGGAGGGGAGGAGCAGTACTTC. Its translation is CASSVEGGEEQYF.

This chain joins TRBV5-5 and TRBJ1-6; D unclear. V shed 4 bases and J shed 3 bases, with 14 bases lying between them. This CDR3 contains 16 residues. In germline, CDR1 is SGHKS, CDR2 YYEKEE (reference sequence). The DNA of the CDR3 is TGTGCCAGCAGCCCCCGCGGGGATGACTATAATTCACCCCTCCACTTT. Translated, it gives CASSPRGDDYNSPLHF.

On this clone: The same CDR3 arises from other DNA sequences in this sample as well. The V gene is TRBV6-6, the J gene TRBJ1-1; TRBD1 aligns across 9 bases. The CDR3 sequence is 15 residues long. From germline, CDR1 is MNHNY and CDR2 SVGAGI (reference sequence). The V and J ends lost 5 bases and 1 base, in that order; junction bases with no gene match: 5. This chain's CDR3 is CASSTLDRGNTEAFF. The CDR3, as DNA: TGTGCCAGCAGTACCCTGGACAGGGGGAACACTGAAGCTTTCTTT.

This clone was picked up one time. This rearrangement joins TRBV11-2 to TRBJ2-5, with D possibly being TRBD2 (5 bases). V gave up 5 bases and J gave up 5 bases, with 15 bases separating them. The CDR3 consists of 14 residues. From germline, CDR1 is SGHAT and CDR2 FQNNGV. In DNA, the CDR3 is TGTGCCAGCAGCGGCCCCGGGGTCCAGGAGACCCAGTACTTC. It specifies CASSGPGVQETQYF.

This clone has a single count. The chain couples TRBV29-1 to TRBJ2-7, with TRBD1 matching over 8 bases. This CDR3 region has 13 residues. J was trimmed by 0 bases and V by 7 bases; bases with no gene match: 5. CDR1 is SQVTM, CDR2 ANQGSEA, per germline. CDR3 protein: CSAGTGASYEQYF. For the CDR3, the DNA is TGCAGCGCAGGGACAGGTGCCTCCTACGAGCAGTACTTC.

The chain combines TRBV19 with TRBJ1-5; TRBD1 matches at 7 bases. The J segment lost 4 bases and the V segment lost 5 bases, leaving 2 bases of the junction unmatched. The CDR3 is 13 amino acids. CDR1 and CDR2 from the germline V gene are LNHDA and SQIVND (reference sequence). Written as DNA, the CDR3 is TGTGCCAGTAGTGGGACAGTTAATCAGCCCCAGCATTTT. It yields the protein CASSGTVNQPQHF.

The chain combines TRBV9 with TRBJ1-4; D is undetermined. This CDR3 is built from 10 residues. Germline V gene lookup returns CDR1 SGDLS and CDR2 YYNGEE. V lost 5 bases to trimming and J lost 9 bases, with 5 bases between them. DNA for the CDR3: TGTGCCAGCAGTATAAAAAAACTGTTTTTT. Amino acids: CASSIKKLFF.

The J gene is TRBJ1-2, the V gene TRBV6-5, with D unclear. The CDR3 is made up of 14 amino acids. The germline gives CDR1 MNHEY, CDR2 SVGAGI. V was shortened by 0 bases and J by 4 bases, with 9 bases between the two germline ends. CDR3 sequence: CASSYSRQTYGYTF. CDR3 in DNA: TGTGCCAGCAGTTACTCTCGGCAGACCTATGGCTACACCTTC.

This chain links TRBV6-1 with TRBJ2-7, with 7 bases matching TRBD1. J was trimmed by 3 bases and V by 1 base; bases with no gene match: 9. The CDR3 contains 16 residues. Germline CDR1 reads MNHNS; CDR2 reads SASEGT. The CDR3 loop reads CASSEGPPGQLYEQYF. CDR3 DNA sequence: TGTGCCAGCAGTGAAGGCCCACCGGGACAGCTCTACGAGCAGTACTTC.

The rearrangement links TRBV5-8 to TRBJ2-6; D may be TRBD2 (5 bases). Trimming cost V 5 bases and J 0 bases, with 12 bases left between them. The CDR3 covers 16 residues. Germline loops: CDR1 SGHTS, CDR2 YDEGEE. CDR3 nucleotide sequence: TGTGCCAGCAGTCTGAGAGGAGGCTCTGGGGCCAACGTCCTGACTTTC. Encoded protein: CASSLRGGSGANVLTF.

This chain uses TRBV6-1 with TRBJ1-5; perhaps TRBD1 as D (6 bases). CDR3 length equals 14 residues. The ends were cut back, 6 bases at V and 3 bases at J, with 12 bases in the middle. CDR1 is MNHNS, CDR2 SASEGT, per germline. CDR3 sequence reads: CASSPTGYNQPQHF. CDR3 bases: TGTGCCAGCAGCCCGACAGGTTACAATCAGCCCCAGCATTTT.

The chain carries TRBV25-1 and TRBJ2-3, with a weak D call TRBD2 (6 bases). With 3 bases removed from V and 2 bases from J, the gap between germline ends came to 15 bases. From germline, CDR1 is MGHDK and CDR2 SYGVNS. The CDR3 loop spans 16 amino acids. The CDR3, as DNA: TGTGCCAGCAGTGACTTTGGGGCGGGGTACACAGATACGCAGTATTTT. Translation gives CASSDFGAGYTDTQYF. Drawing the rest from reference TRBV25-1 and TRBJ2-3, the complete variable domain is EADIYQTPRYLVIGTGKKITLECSQTMGHDKMYWYQQDPGMELHLIHYSYGVNSTEKGDLSSESTVSRIRTEHFPLTLESARPSHTSQYLCASSDFGAGYTDTQYFGPGTRLTVL.

The V and J genes are TRBV11-2 and TRBJ2-7; a possible D gene is TRBD2 (5 bases). The V and J ends lost 5 bases and 2 bases respectively, with 13 bases between them. The germline V gene encodes CDR1 SGHAT and CDR2 FQNNGV. CDR3 length: 14 residues. CDR3 protein: CASSPSGETYEQYF. The CDR3 coding sequence is TGTGCCAGCAGCCCGTCCGGGGAAACCTACGAGCAGTACTTC.

The rearrangement links TRBV19 to TRBJ2-3; D is uncertain. In germline, CDR1 is LNHDA, CDR2 SQIVND (reference sequence). The CDR3 contains 15 residues. V gave up 6 bases and J gave up 0 bases, with 13 bases separating them. CDR3 bases: TGTGCCAGTAGCGTACAGCGAACTAGCACAGATACGCAGTATTTT. This translates into CASSVQRTSTDTQYF.

The V call is TRBV6-5, the J call TRBJ2-7; 8 nucleotides line up with TRBD2. Germline CDR1 and CDR2: MNHEY and SVGAGI. This CDR3 has 14 residues. J lost 5 bases, V lost 3 bases, and 6 bases had no gene match. The CDR3 region is CASSYREGIDEQYF. The DNA for the CDR3 is TGTGCCAGCAGTTATCGGGAGGGCATCGACGAGCAGTACTTC.

The V gene is TRBV18, the J gene TRBJ1-1; D ambiguous. V dropped 3 bases and J dropped 0 bases, with 8 bases sitting between them. From germline, CDR1 is KGHSH and CDR2 LQKENI. This CDR3 contains 14 residues. In nucleotides, the CDR3 is TGTGCCAGCTCACCCGAGACGGTGAACACTGAAGCTTTCTTT. It specifies CASSPETVNTEAFF.

This clone was seen a handful of times. The rearrangement uses TRBV5-1 and TRBJ1-1, with 9 bases lining up with TRBD1. From germline, CDR1 is SGHRS and CDR2 YFSETQ. This CDR3 has 16 amino acids. With 7 bases clipped from V and 5 bases from J, the junction kept 15 bases outside the gene matches. CDR3 region: CASSNPTGTGRTEAFF. CDR3 DNA: TGCGCCAGCTCAAACCCCACCGGGACAGGGAGGACTGAAGCTTTCTTT.

The rearrangement joins TRBV6-1 to TRBJ2-7; TRBD1 aligns across 10 bases. Germline loops: CDR1 MNHNS, CDR2 SASEGT. The CDR3 totals 14 residues. The junction had 3 bases not matched to a gene; V was cut back by 4 bases and J by 3 bases. CDR3 sequence reads: CASSAGTGVYEQYF. The CDR3 nucleotides are TGTGCCAGCAGTGCGGGGACAGGGGTCTACGAGCAGTACTTC.

This clone was seen a single time. This rearrangement joins TRBV10-3 to TRBJ2-5; 9 bases agree with TRBD1. In germline, CDR1 is ENHRY, CDR2 SYGVKD. The length of the CDR3 is 14 residues. V dropped 6 bases and J dropped 4; count of bases not matched to a gene: 6. The CDR3 coding sequence is TGTGCCATCAGCACCGGGGGACAGGGAGAGACCCAGTACTTC. Translated: CAISTGGQGETQYF.